This entry features one TCR beta chain sequence. Its antigen remains undetermined. No per-base quality is available; no much larger clone lies one base away. This sample is part of a study of blood T cell repertoires in COVID-19 (dated by TCRdb to the early 2020s). With regard to the full study: Collaborator samples came from the United States, Italy and Spain and covered acute and convalescent phases of COVID-19. Samples came from the ongoing ImmuneRACE study (first 160 participants) plus 1,254 subjects from 6 global collaborators. Nearly every sample came with metadata listing a de-identified subject ID, COVID-19 status, age in years and sex. The dataset comprised deeply sampled blood TCRbeta repertoires from subjects exposed to, actively infected with, or recovered from COVID-19. HLA class I and class II types, where available, came from metadata supplied by the sample provider rather than from assay-based typing. The repertoires were released in a freely available public database intended as a resource for research on the immune response to SARS-CoV-2. The prospective study material was composed of cDNA or gDNA derived from T cells, B-cell-depleted T cells, or PBMCs.

Beyond this particular receptor, the publication reports: Clinical and demographic metadata were provided uncurated, with the amount varying by source and participant.

Taken from the germline V gene (reference sequence), the CDR1 and CDR2 loops are LNHNV and YYDKDF. From the cysteine up to the phenylalanine, the CDR3 has a length of 17 residues. Only the CDR3 DNA is retained, 51 bases long and in frame from the first base. V drops 0 bases and J drops 6 bases, leaving 20 bases in between. TCRbeta CDR3 regions were amplified from genomic DNA by means of the immunoSEQ Assay, a bias-controlled multiplex PCR. Per the source publication's procedure: The number of nucleated cells in each sample was estimated by amplification of reference gene primers within the assay. Sequence reads were collapsed and filtered to measure the absolute abundance of every unique TCRbeta CDR3 rearrangement. For each sample, productive Simpson clonality was calculated as the square root of Simpson's diversity index over productive rearrangements. TCRdb provides this immuneACCESS table in a form limited to in-frame rearrangements. Some clones are lacking; in checked studies, under half of them reflect an unresolved V gene, and why the rest are absent is not known. V and J calls plus clone size are reproduced from that table; the DNA served to infer D and trimming. The sample table contains under 45,000 clones; only one count was recorded for 65% to 85% of them. Around 41% of the sample belongs to the ten largest clones.

Each collaborating institution followed its own protocols to collect whole blood in K2EDTA tubes. For TCRbeta analysis, collaborator samples were shipped as frozen whole blood, as isolated PBMCs, or as DNA extracted from either sample type. The sample consisted of peripheral blood. The TCR sequence derives from a woman older than 75 with active or convalescent COVID-19. The chain is assembled from TRBV15 and TRBJ1-2, and TRBD1 may be the D gene, going by 6 matching bases. The nucleotide sequence reads as follows: TGTGCCACCAGCAGAGATCAGGTGACAGGTCGTCGGGATGGCTACACCTTC. This translates into CATSRDQVTGRRDGYTF.